The 9 T cell receptor beta chains in this list originate from one sample, sequenced in a study of blood T cell repertoires in COVID-19. Data came from immunoSEQ multiplex PCR; TCRdb stores just in-frame clones and leaves some out. The repertoire holds hundreds of thousands of clones, with 80% as singletons. The sequenced material came from PBMCs or T cells enriched from blood (not recorded which). Receptors originate from a young man with acute COVID-19.

The chain is built from TRBV27 and TRBJ1-5; D is perhaps TRBD1 (5 bases). V was shortened by 0 bases and J by 1 base, with 7 bases between the two germline ends. The CDR3 extends over 15 amino acids. CDR1 MNHEY and CDR2 SMNVEV come from the germline V gene (reference sequence). CDR3 in amino acids: CASSLSGQSNQPQHF. The CDR3 DNA reads TGTGCCAGCAGTTTATCGGGGCAGAGCAATCAGCCCCAGCATTTT.

A few counts support this clone. V and J are TRBV5-4 and TRBJ1-6, with 7 bases fitting TRBD1. Germline V gene lookup returns CDR1 SGHNT and CDR2 YYREEE (reference sequence). There are 16 residues in the CDR3. The junction had 9 bases not matched to a gene; V was cut back by 0 bases and J by 9 bases. The chain's CDR3 is CASSLEMAGGSSPLHF. CDR3 coding DNA: TGTGCCAGCAGCTTGGAGATGGCAGGGGGGAGTTCACCCCTCCACTTT.

V is TRBV9 and J is TRBJ1-1; no firm D call. V lost 4 bases and J 10 bases, leaving 26 bases between the germline ends. The V gene's germline CDR1 is SGDLS and CDR2 YYNGEE. The CDR3 contains 16 residues. The CDR3 spells CASSPLNKIEPSGAFF. The CDR3, as DNA: TGTGCCAGCAGCCCCCTCAATAAGATAGAGCCCTCCGGAGCTTTCTTT.

V gene TRBV9 combines with J gene TRBJ2-7; 7 nucleotides match TRBD2. The CDR3 contains 14 residues. Germline V gene lookup returns CDR1 SGDLS and CDR2 YYNGEE. V dropped 0 bases and J dropped 5; count of bases not matched to a gene: 5. The CDR3 is CASSVGTRGHEQYF. DNA of the CDR3: TGTGCCAGCAGCGTAGGGACTAGAGGCCACGAGCAGTACTTC.

This clone was detected only once. The gene calls are TRBV2 and TRBJ2-1; 10 bases align to TRBD2. The CDR3 runs to 16 residues. The V segment lost 1 base and the J segment 7 bases; nucleotides outside the gene matches: 7. Germline CDR1 reads SNHLY; CDR2 reads FYNNEI. CDR3 coding DNA: TGTGCCAGCAGTGAAGGAGGAGCGGGGGGGAGGAATGAGCAGTTCTTC. Its translation: CASSEGGAGGRNEQFF.

The V gene is TRBV28, the J gene TRBJ1-4; no firm D call. V lost 6 bases and J lost 7, with 9 bases in between. The CDR3 sequence is 12 residues long. CDR1 is MDHEN, CDR2 SYDVKM, per germline. The CDR3 coding sequence is TGTGCCAGCAGACATATGGCTGAAAAACTGTTTTTT. Amino acids: CASRHMAEKLFF.

This sequence joins TRBV3-1 (or the pseudogene TRBV3-2) and TRBJ1-5; D call uncertain. CDR1 LGHDT and CDR2 YNNKEL come from the germline V gene (reference sequence). CDR3 length: 14 amino acids. V gave up 1 base and J gave up 4 bases, with 8 bases separating them. CDR3 sequence: CASSQGSGNQPQHF. As DNA, the CDR3 is TGTGCCAGCAGCCAAGGCAGCGGGAATCAGCCCCAGCATTTT.

The V gene is TRBV4-1, the J gene TRBJ2-4; no reliable D call. From germline, CDR1 is MGHRA and CDR2 YSYEKL. V was pared by 2 bases and J by 0 bases, with 14 bases between. The CDR3 spans 17 residues. CDR3 protein: CASSQWLETLAKNIQYF. CDR3 coding DNA: TGCGCCAGCAGCCAATGGCTAGAGACTCTAGCCAAAAACATTCAGTACTTC.

A note on this clone: This may arise from a read error, as a much more abundant clone is one base away. This rearrangement joins TRBV11-2 to TRBJ1-3; D not certain. V lost 4 bases, J lost 2 bases, and 6 bases lay in between. From germline, CDR1 is SGHAT and CDR2 FQNNGV. The CDR3 spans 13 residues. The chain's CDR3 is CASSSFPGNTIYF. CDR3 sequence (DNA): TGTGCCAGCAGCTCCTTCCCTGGAAACACCATATATTTT. Full variable domain (rest looked up from reference TRBV11-2 and TRBJ1-3): EAGVAQSPRYKIIEKRQSVAFWCNPISGHATLYWYQQILGQGPKLLIQFQNNGVVDDSQLPKDRFSAERLKGVDSTLKIQPAKLEDSAVYLCASSSFPGNTIYFGEGSWLTVV.